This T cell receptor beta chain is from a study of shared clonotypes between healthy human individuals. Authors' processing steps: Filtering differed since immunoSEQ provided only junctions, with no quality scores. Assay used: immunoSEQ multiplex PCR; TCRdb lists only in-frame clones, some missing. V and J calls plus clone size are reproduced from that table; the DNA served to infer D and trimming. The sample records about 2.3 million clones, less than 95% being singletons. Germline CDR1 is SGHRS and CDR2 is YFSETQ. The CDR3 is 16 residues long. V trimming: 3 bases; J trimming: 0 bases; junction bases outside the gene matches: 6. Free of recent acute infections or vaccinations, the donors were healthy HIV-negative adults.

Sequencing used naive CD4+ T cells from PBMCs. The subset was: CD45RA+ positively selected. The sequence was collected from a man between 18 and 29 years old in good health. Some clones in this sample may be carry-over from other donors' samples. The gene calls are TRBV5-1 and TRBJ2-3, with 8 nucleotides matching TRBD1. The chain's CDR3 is CASSWGDRTSTDTQYF. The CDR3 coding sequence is TGCGCCAGCAGCTGGGGGGACAGGACTAGCACAGATACGCAGTATTTT.